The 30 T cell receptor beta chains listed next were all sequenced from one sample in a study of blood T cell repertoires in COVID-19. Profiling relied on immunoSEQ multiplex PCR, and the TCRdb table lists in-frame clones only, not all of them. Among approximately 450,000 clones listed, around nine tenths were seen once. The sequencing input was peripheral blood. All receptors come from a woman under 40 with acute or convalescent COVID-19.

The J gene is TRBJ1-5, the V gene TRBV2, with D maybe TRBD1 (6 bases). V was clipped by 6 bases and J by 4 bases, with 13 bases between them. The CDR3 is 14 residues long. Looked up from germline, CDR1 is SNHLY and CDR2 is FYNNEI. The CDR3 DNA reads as TGTGCCAGCAGGTTGGGGGGGGCAAATCAGCCCCAGCATTTT. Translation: CASRLGGANQPQHF.

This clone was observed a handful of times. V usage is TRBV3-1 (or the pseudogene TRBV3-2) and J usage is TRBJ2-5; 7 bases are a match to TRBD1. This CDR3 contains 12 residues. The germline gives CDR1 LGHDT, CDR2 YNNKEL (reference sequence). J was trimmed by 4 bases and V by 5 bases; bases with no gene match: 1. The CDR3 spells CASSYRGETQYF. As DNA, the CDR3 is TGTGCCAGCAGCTACAGGGGAGAGACCCAGTACTTC.

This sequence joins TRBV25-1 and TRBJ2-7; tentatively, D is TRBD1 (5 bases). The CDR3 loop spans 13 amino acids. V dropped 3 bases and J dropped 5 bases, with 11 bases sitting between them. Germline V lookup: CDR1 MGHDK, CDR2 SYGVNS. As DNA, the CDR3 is TGTGCCAGCAGTGAGGGGCTGAGAAACGAGCAGTACTTC. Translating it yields CASSEGLRNEQYF.

The CDR3 protein is CASSQLRGSYGYTF. Written as DNA, the CDR3 is TGCGCCAGCAGCCAGCTTAGGGGCTCATATGGCTACACCTTC. This chain connects TRBV4-1 to TRBJ1-2, with D perhaps matching TRBD1 (5 bases). Trimming shortened V by 3 bases and J by 5 bases, and 13 bases separated the two germline ends. Germline CDR1 and CDR2: MGHRA and YSYEKL. CDR3 length: 14 amino acids.

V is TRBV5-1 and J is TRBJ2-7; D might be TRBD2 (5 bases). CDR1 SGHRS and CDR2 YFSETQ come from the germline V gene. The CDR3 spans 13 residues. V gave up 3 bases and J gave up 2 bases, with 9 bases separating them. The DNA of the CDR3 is TGCGCCAGCAGCTCCGGGCGGGCCTACGAGCAGTACTTC. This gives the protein CASSSGRAYEQYF.

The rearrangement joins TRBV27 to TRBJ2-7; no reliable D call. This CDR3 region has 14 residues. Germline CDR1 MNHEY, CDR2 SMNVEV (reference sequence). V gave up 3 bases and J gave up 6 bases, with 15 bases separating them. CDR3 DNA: TGTGCCAGCAGTTTCTGGGCGACGGCCACCGAGCAGTACTTC. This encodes CASSFWATATEQYF.

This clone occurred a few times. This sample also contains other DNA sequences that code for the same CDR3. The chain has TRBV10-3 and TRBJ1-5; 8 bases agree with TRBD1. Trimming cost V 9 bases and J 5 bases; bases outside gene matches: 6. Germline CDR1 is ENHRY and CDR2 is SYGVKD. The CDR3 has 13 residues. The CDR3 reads CAIRGQGDQPQHF. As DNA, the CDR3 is TGTGCCATAAGAGGACAGGGCGATCAGCCCCAGCATTTT.

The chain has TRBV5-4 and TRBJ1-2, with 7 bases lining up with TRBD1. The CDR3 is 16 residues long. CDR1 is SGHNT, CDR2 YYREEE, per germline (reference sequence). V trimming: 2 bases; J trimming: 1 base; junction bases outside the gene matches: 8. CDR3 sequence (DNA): TGTGCCAGCAGCTTAGATGAGGGGGCCCTTAACTATGGCTACACCTTC. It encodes CASSLDEGALNYGYTF.

The CDR3 sequence is CASSIGGEVVFF. The CDR3 DNA is TGTGCCAGTAGTATCGGAGGGGAGGTGGTGTTTTTT. The chain links TRBV19 to TRBJ2-2, with D possibly being TRBD2 (6 bases). Germline CDR1 is LNHDA and CDR2 is SQIVND (reference sequence). The CDR3 totals 12 residues. V was pared by 3 bases and J by 15 bases, with 14 bases between. Full variable domain (rest looked up from reference TRBV19 and TRBJ2-2): DGGITQSPKYLFRKEGQNVTLSCEQNLNHDAMYWYRQDPGQGLRLIYYSQIVNDFQKGDIAEGYSVSREKKESFPLTVTSAQKNPTAFYLCASSIGGEVVFFGEGSRLTVL.

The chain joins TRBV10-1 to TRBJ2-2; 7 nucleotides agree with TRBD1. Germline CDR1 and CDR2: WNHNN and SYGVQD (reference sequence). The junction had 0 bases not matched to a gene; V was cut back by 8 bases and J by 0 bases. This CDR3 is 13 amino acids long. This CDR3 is CASGTANTGELFF. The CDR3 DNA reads TGCGCCAGCGGGACAGCGAACACCGGGGAGCTGTTTTTT.

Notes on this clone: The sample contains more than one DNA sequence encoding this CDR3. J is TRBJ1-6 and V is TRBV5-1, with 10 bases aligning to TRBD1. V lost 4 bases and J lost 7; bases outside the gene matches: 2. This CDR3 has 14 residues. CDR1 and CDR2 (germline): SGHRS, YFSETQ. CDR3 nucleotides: TGCGCCAGCAGCCCGGACAGGGGGAATTCACCCCTCCACTTT. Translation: CASSPDRGNSPLHF. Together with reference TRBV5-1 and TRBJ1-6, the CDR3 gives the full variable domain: KAGVTQTPRYLIKTRGQQVTLSCSPISGHRSVSWYQQTPGQGLQFLFEYFSETQRNKGNFPGRFSGRQFSNSRSEMNVSTLELGDSALYLCASSPDRGNSPLHFGNGTRLTVT.

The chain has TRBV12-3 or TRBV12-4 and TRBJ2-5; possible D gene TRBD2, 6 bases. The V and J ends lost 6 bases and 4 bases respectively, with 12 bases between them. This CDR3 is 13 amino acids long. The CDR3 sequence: CASSPIGGETQYF. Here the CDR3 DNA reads TGTGCCAGCAGCCCGATCGGGGGAGAGACCCAGTACTTC.

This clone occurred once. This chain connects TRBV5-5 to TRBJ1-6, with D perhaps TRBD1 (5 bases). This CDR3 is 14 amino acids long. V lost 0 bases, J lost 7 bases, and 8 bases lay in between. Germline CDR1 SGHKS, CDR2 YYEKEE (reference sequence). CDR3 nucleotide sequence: TGTGCCAGCAGCTTGGCGCAGGGAAATTCACCCCTCCACTTT. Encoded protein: CASSLAQGNSPLHF.

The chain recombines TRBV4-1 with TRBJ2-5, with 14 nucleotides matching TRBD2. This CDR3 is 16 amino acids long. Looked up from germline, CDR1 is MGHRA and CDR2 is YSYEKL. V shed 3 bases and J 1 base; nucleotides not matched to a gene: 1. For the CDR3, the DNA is TGCGCCAGCAGCCAGGGACTAGCGGGGGCCCAAGAGACCCAGTACTTC. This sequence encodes CASSQGLAGAQETQYF.

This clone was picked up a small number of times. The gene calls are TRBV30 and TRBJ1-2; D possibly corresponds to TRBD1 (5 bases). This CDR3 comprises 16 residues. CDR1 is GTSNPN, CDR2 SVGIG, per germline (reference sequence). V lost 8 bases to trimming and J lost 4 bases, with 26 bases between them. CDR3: CARMIWGGPEGYGYTF. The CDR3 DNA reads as TGTGCCCGTATGATATGGGGGGGACCCGAGGGCTATGGCTACACCTTC.

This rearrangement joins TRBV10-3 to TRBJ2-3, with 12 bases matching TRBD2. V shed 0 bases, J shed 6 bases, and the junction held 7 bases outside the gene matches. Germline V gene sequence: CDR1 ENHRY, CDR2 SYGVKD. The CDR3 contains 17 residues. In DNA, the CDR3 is TGTGCCATCAGTGAGTCGGCTAGCGGGGGGGCTACCGATACGCAGTATTTT. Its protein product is CAISESASGGATDTQYF.

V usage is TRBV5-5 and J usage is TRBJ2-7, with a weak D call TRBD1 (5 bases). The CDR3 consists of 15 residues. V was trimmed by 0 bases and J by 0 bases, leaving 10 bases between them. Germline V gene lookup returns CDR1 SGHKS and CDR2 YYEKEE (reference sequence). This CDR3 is CASSLAGHDSYEQYF. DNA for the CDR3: TGTGCCAGCAGCTTGGCAGGACACGACTCCTACGAGCAGTACTTC.

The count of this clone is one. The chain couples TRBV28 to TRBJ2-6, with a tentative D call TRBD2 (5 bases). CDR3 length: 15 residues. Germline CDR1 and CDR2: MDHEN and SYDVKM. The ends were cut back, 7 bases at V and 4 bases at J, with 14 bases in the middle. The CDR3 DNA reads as TGTGCCAGCATCTCTCGGGGTGCCGGGGCCAACGTCCTGACTTTC. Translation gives CASISRGAGANVLTF.

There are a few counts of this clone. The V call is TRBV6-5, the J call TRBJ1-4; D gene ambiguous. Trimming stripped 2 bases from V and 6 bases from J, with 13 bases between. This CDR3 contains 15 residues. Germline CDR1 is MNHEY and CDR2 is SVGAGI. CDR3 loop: CASSYTARTYEKLFF. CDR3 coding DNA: TGTGCCAGCAGTTACACAGCCCGCACTTATGAAAAACTGTTTTTT.

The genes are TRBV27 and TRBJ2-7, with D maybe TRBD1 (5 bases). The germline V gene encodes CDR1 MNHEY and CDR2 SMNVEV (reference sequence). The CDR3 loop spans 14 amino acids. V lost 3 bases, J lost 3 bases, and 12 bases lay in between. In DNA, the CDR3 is TGTGCCAGCAGTTTGGTCAGGGCCCACTACGAGCAGTACTTC. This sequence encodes CASSLVRAHYEQYF.

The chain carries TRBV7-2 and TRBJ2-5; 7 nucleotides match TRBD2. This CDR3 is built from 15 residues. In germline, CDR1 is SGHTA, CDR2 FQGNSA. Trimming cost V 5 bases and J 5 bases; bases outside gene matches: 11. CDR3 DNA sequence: TGTGCCAGCAGCAAACGGGGGGTCCTGTTGGAGACCCAGTACTTC. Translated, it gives CASSKRGVLLETQYF.

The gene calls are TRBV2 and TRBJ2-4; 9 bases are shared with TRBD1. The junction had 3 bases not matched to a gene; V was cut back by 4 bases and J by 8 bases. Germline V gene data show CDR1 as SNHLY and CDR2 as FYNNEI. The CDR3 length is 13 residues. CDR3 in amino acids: CASSGDRVDIQYF. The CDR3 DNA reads TGTGCCAGCAGTGGGGACAGGGTAGACATTCAGTACTTC.

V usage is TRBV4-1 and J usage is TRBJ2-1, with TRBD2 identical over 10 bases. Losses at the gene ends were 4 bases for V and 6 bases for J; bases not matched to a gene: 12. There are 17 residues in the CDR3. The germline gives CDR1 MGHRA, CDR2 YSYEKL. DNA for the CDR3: TGCGCCAGCAGCCGTAATAGCGGGGGGAATGGAGCCAATGAGCAGTTCTTC. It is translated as CASSRNSGGNGANEQFF.

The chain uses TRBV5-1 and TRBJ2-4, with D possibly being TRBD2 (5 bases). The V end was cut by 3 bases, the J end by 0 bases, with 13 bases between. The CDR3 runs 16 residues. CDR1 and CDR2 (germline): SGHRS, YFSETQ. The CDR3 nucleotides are TGCGCCAGCAGCTCGGCGGGCAGTTTAGCCAAAAACATTCAGTACTTC. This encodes CASSSAGSLAKNIQYF.

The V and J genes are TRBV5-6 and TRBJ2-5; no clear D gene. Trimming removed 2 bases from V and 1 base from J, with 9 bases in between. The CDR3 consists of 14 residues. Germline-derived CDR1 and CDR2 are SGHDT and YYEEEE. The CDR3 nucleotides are TGTGCCAGCAGCTTAGTAAACGGCCAAGAGACCCAGTACTTC. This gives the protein CASSLVNGQETQYF. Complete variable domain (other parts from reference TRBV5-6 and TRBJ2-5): DAGVTQSPTHLIKTRGQQVTLRCSPKSGHDTVSWYQQALGQGPQFIFQYYEEEERQRGNFPDRFSGHQFPNYSSELNVNALLLGDSALYLCASSLVNGQETQYFGPGTRLLVL.

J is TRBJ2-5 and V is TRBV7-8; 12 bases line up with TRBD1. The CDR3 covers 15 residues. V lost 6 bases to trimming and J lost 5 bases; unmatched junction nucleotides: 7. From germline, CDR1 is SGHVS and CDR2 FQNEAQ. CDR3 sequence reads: CASRRDRGRGETQYF. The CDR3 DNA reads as TGTGCCAGCAGGCGGGACAGGGGGCGCGGGGAGACCCAGTACTTC.

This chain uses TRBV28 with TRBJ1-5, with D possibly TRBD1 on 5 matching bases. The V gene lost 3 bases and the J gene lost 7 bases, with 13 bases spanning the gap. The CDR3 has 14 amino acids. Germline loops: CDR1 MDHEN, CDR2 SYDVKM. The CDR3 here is CASSFQGGYQPQHF. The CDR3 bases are TGTGCCAGCAGTTTTCAGGGAGGGTACCAGCCCCAGCATTTT.

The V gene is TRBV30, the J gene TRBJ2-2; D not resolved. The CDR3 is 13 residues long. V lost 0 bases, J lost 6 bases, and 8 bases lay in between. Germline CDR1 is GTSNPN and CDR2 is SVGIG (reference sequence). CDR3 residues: CAWSVRSAGELFF. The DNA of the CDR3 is TGTGCCTGGAGTGTACGGTCCGCCGGGGAGCTGTTTTTT.

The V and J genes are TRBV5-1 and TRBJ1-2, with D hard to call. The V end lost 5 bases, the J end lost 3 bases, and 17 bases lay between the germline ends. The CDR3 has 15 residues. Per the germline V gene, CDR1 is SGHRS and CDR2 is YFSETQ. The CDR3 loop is CASRKQPGMDYGYTF. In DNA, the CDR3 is TGCGCCAGCAGGAAGCAGCCGGGTATGGACTATGGCTACACCTTC.

CDR3 coding DNA: TGTGCCAGCAGCCAGGGACAGGGGAATTCACCCCTCCACTTT. Translated, it gives CASSQGQGNSPLHF. This chain uses TRBV7-2 with TRBJ1-6; 10 bases are a match to TRBD1. V shed 5 bases and J 7 bases; nucleotides not matched to a gene: 2. CDR1 is SGHTA and CDR2 is FQGNSA in the germline V gene. CDR3 length equals 14 residues.